This T cell receptor beta chain was recorded in a study of T cells in Graves' hyperthyroidism and ophthalmopathy. Among ophthalmopathy patients, the Clinical Activity Score reached at least 3, the NOSPECS grade reached at least 4, and duration remained under 3 months. From around 11 ml of fresh peripheral blood, PBMCs were isolated. Regions amplified from RNA transcripts were the TCR beta CDR3 regions. The HTBI primer set was used in a first-round RT-PCR of the TCR CDR3. TCRdb re-analysed the multiplex PCR reads in MiXCR, keeping a single row per CDR3 protein. The profile shows about 330,000 distinct CDR3 sequences, roughly 15% of them singletons. This receptor was identified in a woman aged 40 to 49 with Graves' ophthalmopathy. Sequencing used blood.

The DNA of the CDR3 is TGCAGTGCTAGTCTGGACAGGGGGACAGATACGCAGTATTTT. It encodes CSASLDRGTDTQYF. This chain uses TRBV20-1 with TRBJ2-3, with TRBD1 identical over 10 bases. With 3 bases clipped from V and 3 bases from J, the junction kept 3 bases outside the gene matches. Germline V gene data show CDR1 as DFQATT and CDR2 as SNEGSKA (reference sequence). CDR3 size: 14 residues.